This TCR beta chain came from a study of blood T cell repertoires in COVID-19. Turning to the study itself: The origin of the acute and convalescent COVID-19 samples was the United States, Italy and Spain. T cells, B-cell-depleted T cells, or PBMCs provided the cDNA or gDNA that served as material.

This CDR3 comprises 19 residues. In the source study's methods: Reference gene primer amplification gave nucleated cell count estimates. Data came from immunoSEQ multiplex PCR; TCRdb stores just in-frame clones and leaves some out. That table is the source of V, J and clone size, and D and trimming were worked out from the DNA. Found here are roughly 80,000 clones, roughly 73% of them singletons; the top ten hold 9.5% to 10%. This clonotype was sampled from a human donor in a cohort sampled during active COVID-19. This chain joins TRBV21-1 and TRBJ1-6; the table calls TRBD1, which could not be checked here. TRBV21-1 corresponds to a pseudogene. Sequences were obtained from peripheral blood. The CDR3 region is CASSKRGGAKSSYNSPLHF. The CDR3 bases are TGTGCCAGCAGCAAAAGGGGCGGCGCCAAGAGCTCCTATAATTCACCCCTCCACTTT.